This T cell receptor beta chain was identified during a study of CD8 T cells in ankylosing spondylitis. Findings and limits, study-wide: A motif of 7 to 9 highly homologous TCR beta variants was seen as apparently characteristic of ankylosing spondylitis blood.

This clonotype was seen a few times. No antigen is known for it. The CDR3 has 12 residues. V was pared by 0 bases and J by 3 bases, with 5 bases between. Germline values: CDR1 GTSNPN, CDR2 SVGIG (reference sequence). Using its own MiXCR run on the 5' RACE reads, TCRdb lists one record per CDR3 protein. The data show 750,000 to 850,000 distinct CDR3 sequences, around 11% seen once. This chain connects TRBV30 to TRBJ2-5, with unresolved D. The source material was blood, either unsorted or a sorted T cell fraction (not recorded which). The receptor's source is a male donor with ankylosing spondylitis. The CDR3, as DNA: TGTGCCTGGAGTGTAATAGAAGAGACCCAGTACTTC. Translated, it gives CAWSVIEETQYF.